This TCR beta chain was observed in a study of PD-1 blockade in classical Hodgkin lymphoma (dated by TCRdb to the early 2020s). General notes on the study: Nivolumab dosing was 3 mg/kg intravenously every 2 weeks, continuing until either disease progression or unacceptable toxicity. The study used TCR beta sequencing and CyTOF to define a peripheral blood immune signature of response to PD-1 blockade in classical Hodgkin lymphoma.

Worth noting for this clone: The antigen it recognizes is unknown. Base qualities are not recorded, but no much larger clone differs from it by a single base.

The paper's findings and limits, for the study overall: Lower diversity was observed in patients in whom nivolumab was started less than 1 year after ASCT, and these patients were excluded from later analyses so that confounding by immune reconstitution would be avoided. The study covered only a single clinical trial cohort, and the causes of the repertoire differences, possibly disease activity or prior therapy, were still not defined. CD4+ but not CD8+ TCR diversity rose significantly by C4D1 (p=0.0027 vs p=0.16), most apparent in complete responders (p=0.02). Baseline TCR diversity was reported to be lower in newly diagnosed patients than in healthy donors and to be lower still in relapsed/refractory patients. Baseline diversity similar to that of newly diagnosed patients was observed in trial patients achieving complete response, whereas significantly lower diversity was observed in partial responders and progressors.

What this sample's time point label stands for: cycle 4 day 1 (C4D1), after more than five weeks of nivolumab. Every trial patient had relapsed following autologous stem cell transplantation, and prior brentuximab vedotin exposure was what differed among cohorts A, B and C. The trial cohort included 55 to 60 patients with relapsed/refractory classical Hodgkin lymphoma, and each patient had a best overall response of complete response, partial response or progressive disease. In the multi-cohort phase II CheckMate 205 trial, trial patients received single-agent nivolumab. An independent review committee assessed best overall response by applying the 2007 International Working Group response criteria. PBMCs from the trial were collected at three points: immediately before nivolumab initiation (C1D1), and during therapy at cycle 2 day 1 and cycle 4 day 1. After peripheral blood was drawn into 8 mL Vacutainer Cell Preparation Tubes, PBMCs were isolated by centrifugation and then cryopreserved.

The Qiagen DNeasy kit was used to extract genomic DNA from unsorted PBMCs and from the negatively selected CD4+ and CD8+ fractions. Amplification of TCR beta CDR3 regions was done by immunoSEQ multiplex PCR with primers that anneal to V and J segments. Amplification bias was minimized using a synthetic immune receptor repertoire, and residual bias was removed computationally after sequencing. The published analysis was carried out like this. Custom Python scripts were used to quantify repertoire diversity as the Shannon entropy index. The unsorted, CD4+ and CD8+ repertoires were each analyzed separately, with the exception of combined analyses, where CD4+ and CD8+ sequences were merged in silico. Clonal expansion was defined as a frequency increase of at least 2-fold after treatment compared with C1D1, and clones undetected at baseline were assigned a pseudocount of 0.5. Singleton clones were defined as clones with 0 or 1 copy at C1D1, and non-singleton clones were defined as clones with 2 or more copies. Clones expanded in unsorted samples were labelled as CD4+, CD8+ or unknown by matching protein sequences in sorted samples from the same patient. Wilcoxon tests were applied to paired samples to test diversity changes from C1D1 to C4D1. TCRdb retrieved this table from immuneACCESS and kept in-frame rearrangements only. Not all clones are present; in checked studies, unresolved V genes account for under half, and no reason is known for the remainder. That table supplies the V and J calls and clone size; D and trimming were determined from the DNA. Recorded for this sample are about 90,000 clones; just over 90% of them occurred a single time. Jointly, the top ten make up under 3.5% of the sample.

The junction shows trimming of 0 bases on V and 3 bases on J, plus 15 bases between the germline ends. Looking up the germline V gene yields CDR1 MNHEY and CDR2 SVGAGI. There are 16 amino acids in the CDR3, from cysteine to phenylalanine inclusive. Only the CDR3 part of the read is kept: 48 bases, read in frame from the first base. The sample consisted of peripheral blood mononuclear cells (PBMCs), taken before the fourth cycle of nivolumab. This receptor chain uses TRBV6-5 and TRBJ2-7, with the D segment identity uncertain. This sequence originates from a human donor with classical Hodgkin lymphoma. Here the CDR3 is given as CASSYSLPGNIYEQYF. The DNA sequence is as follows: TGTGCCAGCAGTTACTCCCTGCCAGGAAATATCTACGAGCAGTACTTC.